The next 24 T cell receptor beta chains were all read from a single sample in a study of blood T cell repertoires in COVID-19. Profiled with immunoSEQ multiplex PCR; TCRdb holds only in-frame clones, not every one. The sample has about 100,000 clones, around 85% seen once; the top ten hold around 1.9%. Sequenced input: peripheral blood. The receptors here all came from a woman in her 70s with active or convalescent COVID-19.

This clone came up once. This chain links TRBV2 with TRBJ2-1, with D possibly TRBD1 on 6 matching bases. The CDR3 totals 19 residues. Trimming shortened V by 0 bases and J by 1 base, and 19 bases separated the two germline ends. In germline, CDR1 is SNHLY, CDR2 FYNNEI. The DNA of the CDR3 is TGTGCCAGCAGTGAAGCGTGGTGGGGACAAGGCTCGTCCTACAATGAGCAGTTCTTC. Its translation: CASSEAWWGQGSSYNEQFF.

For this clone: Germline is not matched at one junction end, which may reflect a read error. The gene calls are TRBV7-7 and TRBJ2-3; 8 nucleotides align to TRBD1. From germline, CDR1 is SSHAT and CDR2 FNYEAQ (reference sequence). The CDR3 totals 17 residues. This chain's CDR3 is CASSLAVGQGGRDTQYF. CDR3 bases: TGTGCTAGCAGCTTAGCCGTAGGACAGGGTGGACGGGATACGCAGTATTTT.

The genes are TRBV7-9 and TRBJ2-7; possible D gene TRBD1, 6 bases. This CDR3 spans 14 amino acids. Germline V lookup: CDR1 SEHNR, CDR2 FQNEAQ (reference sequence). Trimming removed 5 bases at V and 1 base at J, with 12 bases between. CDR3 protein: CASSRRQASYEQYF. The CDR3 nucleotides read TGTGCCAGCAGCCGCAGACAGGCTTCCTACGAGCAGTACTTC.

The rearrangement uses TRBV10-2 and TRBJ2-1; TRBD2 matches 9 bases. CDR3 length equals 19 residues. Trimming took 7 bases from V and 0 from J; bases not matched to a gene: 16. In germline, CDR1 is WSHSY, CDR2 SAAADI. The CDR3 bases are TGCGCCAGCATGAAGGGGGCAAGCGGGAGGTCCAGCTCCTACAATGAGCAGTTCTTC. Translated: CASMKGASGRSSSYNEQFF.

In its sample, this clone was seen once. The chain uses TRBV3-1 (or the pseudogene TRBV3-2) and TRBJ1-2; TRBD1 aligns across 7 bases. V lost 1 base, J lost 8 bases, and 7 bases stayed unmatched. The CDR3 totals 14 residues. The V gene's germline CDR1 is LGHDT and CDR2 YNNKEL (reference sequence). The CDR3 sequence: CASSQGTGVGGYTF. In nucleotides, the CDR3 is TGTGCCAGCAGCCAAGGGACAGGTGTGGGAGGCTACACCTTC.

This clone was picked up a small number of times. CDR3 loop: CASSLAFHEQYF. In DNA form, the CDR3 reads TGTGCCAGCAGTCTAGCATTCCACGAGCAGTACTTC. The chain uses TRBV25-1 and TRBJ2-7, with a possible D match to TRBD2 (5 bases). The CDR3 runs 12 residues. The V end was cut by 5 bases, the J end by 5 bases, with 10 bases between. Per the germline V gene, CDR1 is MGHDK and CDR2 is SYGVNS.

The chain uses TRBV10-1 and TRBJ1-2; D uncertain. V shed 0 bases and J shed 5 bases, with 7 bases lying between them. This CDR3 contains 13 residues. The germline CDR1 and CDR2 sequences are WNHNN and SYGVQD (reference sequence). CDR3 nucleotide sequence: TGCGCCAGCAGTGAGTCTCTCTATTATGGCTACACCTTC. Its protein is CASSESLYYGYTF.

The chain recombines TRBV7-9 with TRBJ1-4; 10 bases match TRBD1. CDR1 and CDR2 (germline): SEHNR, FQNEAQ (reference sequence). V shed 5 bases, J shed 7 bases, and the junction held 10 bases outside the gene matches. This CDR3 has 16 amino acids. CDR3 in DNA: TGTGCCAGCAGCCGTGGCGAGGACAGGGGGGGTGAAAAACTGTTTTTT. Amino acids: CASSRGEDRGGEKLFF. Using reference TRBV7-9 and TRBJ1-4 for the parts outside the CDR3, the full variable domain is DTGVSQNPRHKITKRGQNVTFRCDPISEHNRLYWYRQTLGQGPEFLTYFQNEAQLEKSRLLSDRFSAERPKGSFSTLEIQRTEQGDSAMYLCASSRGEDRGGEKLFFGSGTQLSVL.

This chain connects TRBV24-1 to TRBJ2-2; D is undetermined. There are 14 residues in the CDR3. V lost 5 bases and J 1 base, leaving 7 bases between the germline ends. The germline CDR1 and CDR2 sequences are KGHDR and SFDVKD. DNA of the CDR3: TGTGCCACCAGTGGGGCAGGGAACACCGGGGAGCTGTTTTTT. Protein: CATSGAGNTGELFF.

This chain links TRBV9 with TRBJ2-3; TRBD2 might be the D (6 bases). V lost 3 bases, J lost 3 bases, and 8 bases lay in between. The CDR3 length is 13 residues. Germline V lookup: CDR1 SGDLS, CDR2 YYNGEE. The chain's CDR3 is CASSGAGTDTQYF. For the CDR3, the DNA is TGTGCCAGCAGCGGGGCGGGAACAGATACGCAGTATTTT.

This clone was seen a few times. J is TRBJ1-1 and V is TRBV6-6; weak D call: TRBD1 (5 bases). The V gene lost 6 bases and the J gene lost 1 base, with 9 bases spanning the gap. Germline V gene sequence: CDR1 MNHNY, CDR2 SVGAGI (reference sequence). The CDR3 sequence is 13 residues long. The CDR3 DNA is TGTGCCAGCAGCTTTACAGGGAACACTGAAGCTTTCTTT. Its translation is CASSFTGNTEAFF.

The genes are TRBV10-3 and TRBJ1-5, with TRBD1 as a possible D gene (6 bases). There are 15 residues in the CDR3. V was clipped by 3 bases and J by 3 bases, with 12 bases between them. Per the germline V gene, CDR1 is ENHRY and CDR2 is SYGVKD. The DNA of the CDR3 is TGTGCCATCAGTGATACTGGACAGAACAATCAGCCCCAGCATTTT. This translates into CAISDTGQNNQPQHF.

This chain connects TRBV19 to TRBJ2-2; D might be TRBD2 (5 bases). The germline V gene encodes CDR1 LNHDA and CDR2 SQIVND (reference sequence). V was clipped by 5 bases and J by 4 bases, with 17 bases between them. CDR3 length: 16 amino acids. CDR3 sequence reads: CASSAGVTRGTGELFF. The DNA of the CDR3 is TGTGCCAGTAGTGCCGGGGTGACACGAGGCACCGGGGAGCTGTTTTTT.

This clone was found once. V is TRBV3-1 (or the pseudogene TRBV3-2) and J is TRBJ2-3; 10 nucleotides align to TRBD1. The CDR3 consists of 17 residues. Germline V gives CDR1 LGHDT, CDR2 YNNKEL (reference sequence). With 4 bases clipped from V and 1 base from J, the junction kept 8 bases outside the gene matches. For the CDR3, the DNA is TGTGCCAGCAGCCTCTGGGGGGGACAGGGGCGCACAGATACGCAGTATTTT. Encoded protein: CASSLWGGQGRTDTQYF.

The V gene is TRBV2, the J gene TRBJ2-7; a possible D gene is TRBD1 (5 bases). Germline V gene data show CDR1 as SNHLY and CDR2 as FYNNEI. This CDR3 comprises 12 residues. V lost 6 bases and J lost 2, with 8 bases in between. DNA for the CDR3: TGTGCCAGCAGCAAACAGGCCTACGAGCAGTACTTC. It codes for CASSKQAYEQYF.

This clone was detected once. The chain has TRBV5-5 and TRBJ2-7, with TRBD1 as a possible D gene (6 bases). This CDR3 has 16 residues. Trimming took off 6 bases at V and 5 bases at J, with 24 bases between the two ends. Germline CDR1 reads SGHKS; CDR2 reads YYEKEE (reference sequence). As DNA, the CDR3 is TGTGCCAGCACTTTTCGAACAGGGAAGTATGCTCACGAGCAGTACTTC. Translation: CASTFRTGKYAHEQYF.

This chain joins TRBV25-1 and TRBJ1-2; D not certain. The germline V gene encodes CDR1 MGHDK and CDR2 SYGVNS. This CDR3 spans 14 amino acids. The V gene lost 2 bases and the J gene lost 5 bases, with 12 bases spanning the gap. The CDR3 loop is CASSEGGRLYGYTF. The CDR3 DNA reads as TGTGCCAGCAGTGAAGGTGGCAGGCTATATGGCTACACCTTC.

This chain uses TRBV24-1 with TRBJ2-7, with TRBD2 matching 10 bases. V shed 10 bases and J 4 bases; nucleotides not matched to a gene: 15. Germline V gene data show CDR1 as KGHDR and CDR2 as SFDVKD. The CDR3 covers 16 residues. The CDR3 region is CATERVVAGGRYEQYF. Here the CDR3 DNA reads TGTGCCACGGAGAGGGTGGTAGCGGGAGGAAGGTACGAGCAGTACTTC.

This rearrangement joins TRBV14 to TRBJ1-1; TRBD1 agrees at 10 bases. This CDR3 has 15 amino acids. V trimming: 4 bases; J trimming: 3 bases; junction bases outside the gene matches: 5. Germline V gene lookup returns CDR1 SGHDN and CDR2 FVKESK. The CDR3 sequence: CASSPLDRGDTEAFF. The CDR3 region has the DNA TGTGCCAGCAGCCCGCTGGACAGGGGGGACACTGAAGCTTTCTTT.

V is TRBV27 and J is TRBJ1-6; possible D gene TRBD1, 5 bases. V lost 7 bases and J 6 bases, leaving 7 bases between the germline ends. Germline-derived CDR1 and CDR2 are MNHEY and SMNVEV (reference sequence). CDR3 length: 12 amino acids. The CDR3 here is CASTTVNSPLHF. DNA for the CDR3: TGTGCCAGCACGACAGTTAATTCACCCCTCCACTTT.

The chain has TRBV15 and TRBJ2-1, with a tentative D call TRBD2 (5 bases). This CDR3 has 15 residues. Trimming left V 0 bases short and J 7 bases short, with 13 bases between. Germline V gene data show CDR1 as LNHNV and CDR2 as YYDKDF (reference sequence). CDR3 in DNA: TGTGCCACCAGCAGAGATGTGGCAGAGGGAAATGAGCAGTTCTTC. Amino acids: CATSRDVAEGNEQFF.

This chain links TRBV7-9 with TRBJ1-5; 7 positions match TRBD1. Germline values: CDR1 SEHNR, CDR2 FQNEAQ (reference sequence). This CDR3 spans 15 amino acids. J gave up 4 bases and V 5 bases, and 8 bases lay outside the gene matches. CDR3 sequence reads: CASSPGTDGNQPQHF. CDR3 bases: TGTGCCAGCAGCCCCGGGACAGACGGGAATCAGCCCCAGCATTTT.

The rearrangement joins TRBV9 to TRBJ2-2; 14 bases fit TRBD2. CDR1 is SGDLS and CDR2 is YYNGEE in the germline V gene. With V trimmed by 6 bases and J by 4 bases, 8 bases remained unmatched. The CDR3 has 17 residues. CDR3 nucleotides: TGTGCCAGCACACGGACTAGCGGGGGGTCGGGCACCGGGGAGCTGTTTTTT. Translated, it gives CASTRTSGGSGTGELFF.

This rearrangement joins TRBV4-3 to TRBJ1-3; TRBD1 matches 7 bases. Germline-derived CDR1 and CDR2 are LGHNA and YSLEER. The V and J ends lost 0 bases and 1 base, in that order; junction bases with no gene match: 3. There are 16 residues in the CDR3. This chain's CDR3 is CASSQDRGTSGNTIYF. The CDR3 DNA follows: TGCGCCAGCAGCCAAGACAGGGGGACTTCTGGAAACACCATATATTTT.